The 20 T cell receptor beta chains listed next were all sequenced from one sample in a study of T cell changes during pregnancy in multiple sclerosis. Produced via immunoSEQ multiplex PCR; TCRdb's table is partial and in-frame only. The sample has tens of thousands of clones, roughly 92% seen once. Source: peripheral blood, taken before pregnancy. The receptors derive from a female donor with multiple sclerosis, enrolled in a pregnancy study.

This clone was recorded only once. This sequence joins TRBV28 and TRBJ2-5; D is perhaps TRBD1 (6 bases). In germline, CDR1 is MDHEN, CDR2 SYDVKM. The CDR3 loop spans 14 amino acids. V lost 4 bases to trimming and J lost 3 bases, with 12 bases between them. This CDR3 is CASSSGTMEETQYF. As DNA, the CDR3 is TGTGCCAGCAGTTCGGGGACAATGGAAGAGACCCAGTACTTC.

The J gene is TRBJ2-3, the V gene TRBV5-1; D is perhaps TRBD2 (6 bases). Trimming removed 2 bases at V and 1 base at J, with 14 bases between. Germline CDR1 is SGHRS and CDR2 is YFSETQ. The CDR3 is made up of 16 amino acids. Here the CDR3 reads CASSFTIAEGTDTQYF. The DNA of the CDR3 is TGCGCCAGCAGCTTTACCATAGCGGAGGGCACAGATACGCAGTATTTT. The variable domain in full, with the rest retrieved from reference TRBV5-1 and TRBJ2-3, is KAGVTQTPRYLIKTRGQQVTLSCSPISGHRSVSWYQQTPGQGLQFLFEYFSETQRNKGNFPGRFSGRQFSNSRSEMNVSTLELGDSALYLCASSFTIAEGTDTQYFGPGTRLTVL.

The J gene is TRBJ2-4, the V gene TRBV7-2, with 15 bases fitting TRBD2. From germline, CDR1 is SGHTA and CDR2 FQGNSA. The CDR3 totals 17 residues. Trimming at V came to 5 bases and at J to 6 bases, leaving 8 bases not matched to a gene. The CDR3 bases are TGTGCCAGCAGCCATGGGACTAGCGGGAGGTGGGGAAACATTCAGTACTTC. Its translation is CASSHGTSGRWGNIQYF.

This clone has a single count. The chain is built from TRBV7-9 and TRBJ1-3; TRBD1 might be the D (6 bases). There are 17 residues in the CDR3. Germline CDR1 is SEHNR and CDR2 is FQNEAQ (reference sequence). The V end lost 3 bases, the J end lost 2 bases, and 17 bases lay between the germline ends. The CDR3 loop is CASSFHVKQGAGNTIYF. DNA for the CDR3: TGTGCCAGCAGCTTTCACGTTAAACAGGGAGCTGGAAACACCATATATTTT.

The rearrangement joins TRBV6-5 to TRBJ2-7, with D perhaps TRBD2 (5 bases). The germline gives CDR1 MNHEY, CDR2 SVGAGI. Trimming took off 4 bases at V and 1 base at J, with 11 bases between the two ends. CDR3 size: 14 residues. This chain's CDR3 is CASSFGPGSYEQYF. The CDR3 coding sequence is TGTGCCAGCAGTTTTGGGCCGGGGTCCTACGAGCAGTACTTC.

The CDR3 region is CASSRRGGAGAFF. The CDR3 region has the DNA TGTGCCAGCAGCCGGCGGGGGGGCGCGGGAGCTTTCTTT. This rearrangement joins TRBV7-2 to TRBJ1-1, with a possible D match to TRBD1 (6 bases). Germline CDR1 and CDR2: SGHTA and FQGNSA. Trimming took 5 bases from V and 10 from J, leaving 17 bases between them. There are 13 residues in the CDR3.

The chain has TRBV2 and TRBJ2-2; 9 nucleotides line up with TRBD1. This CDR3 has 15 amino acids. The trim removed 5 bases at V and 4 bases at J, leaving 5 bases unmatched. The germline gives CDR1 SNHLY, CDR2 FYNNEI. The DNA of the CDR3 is TGTGCCAGCAGTACCGGGACAGGGCCCACCGGGGAGCTGTTTTTT. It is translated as CASSTGTGPTGELFF.

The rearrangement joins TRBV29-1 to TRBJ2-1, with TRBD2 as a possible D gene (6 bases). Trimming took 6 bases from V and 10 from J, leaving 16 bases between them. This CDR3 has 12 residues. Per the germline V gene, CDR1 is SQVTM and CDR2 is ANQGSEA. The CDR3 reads CSVARDSAEQFF. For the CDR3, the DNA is TGCAGCGTGGCTAGGGACTCCGCAGAGCAGTTCTTC.

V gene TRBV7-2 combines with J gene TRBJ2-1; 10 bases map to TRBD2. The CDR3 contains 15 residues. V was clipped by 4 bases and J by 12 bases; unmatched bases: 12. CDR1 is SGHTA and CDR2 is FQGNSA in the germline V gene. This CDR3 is CASSWKPAGGDWQFF. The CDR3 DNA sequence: TGTGCCAGCAGCTGGAAGCCAGCGGGGGGGGATTGGCAGTTCTTC.

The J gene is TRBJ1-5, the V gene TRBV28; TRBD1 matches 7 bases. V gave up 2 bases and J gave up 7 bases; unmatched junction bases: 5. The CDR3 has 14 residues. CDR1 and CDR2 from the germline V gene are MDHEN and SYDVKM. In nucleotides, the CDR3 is TGTGCCAGCAGTTTAACAGGGGATAGGCAGCCCCAGCATTTT. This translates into CASSLTGDRQPQHF.

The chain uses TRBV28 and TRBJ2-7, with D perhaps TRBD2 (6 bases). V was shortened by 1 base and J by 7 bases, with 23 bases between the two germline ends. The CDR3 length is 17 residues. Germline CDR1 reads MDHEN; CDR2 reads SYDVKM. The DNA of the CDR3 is TGTGCCAGCAGTTTATTTACCGATAGCGGACCCGACGGGGAGCAGTACTTC. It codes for CASSLFTDSGPDGEQYF. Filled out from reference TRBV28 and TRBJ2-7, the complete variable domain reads DVKVTQSSRYLVKRTGEKVFLECVQDMDHENMFWYRQDPGLGLRLIYFSYDVKMKEKGDIPEGYSVSREKKERFSLILESASTNQTSMYLCASSLFTDSGPDGEQYFGPGTRLTVT.

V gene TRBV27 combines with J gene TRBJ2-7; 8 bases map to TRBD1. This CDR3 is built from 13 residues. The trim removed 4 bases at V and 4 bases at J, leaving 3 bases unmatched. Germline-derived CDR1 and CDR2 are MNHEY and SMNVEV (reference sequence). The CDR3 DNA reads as TGTGCCAGCAGTTCGGGACAGGATTACGAGCAGTACTTC. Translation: CASSSGQDYEQYF.

The CDR3 protein is CASSSWTQAYEQYF. The CDR3 nucleotides are TGTGCCAGCAGCTCCTGGACACAAGCCTACGAGCAGTACTTC. This chain joins TRBV7-9 and TRBJ2-7; tentative D call: TRBD1 (5 bases). V was pared by 4 bases and J by 2 bases, with 12 bases between. Germline values: CDR1 SEHNR, CDR2 FQNEAQ (reference sequence). There are 14 residues in the CDR3.

The CDR3 sequence is CASRRYSGRTGNEQFF. Here the CDR3 DNA reads TGTGCCAGCAGGAGGTATAGCGGGAGGACGGGCAATGAGCAGTTCTTC. V and J are TRBV2 and TRBJ2-1, with 10 bases lining up with TRBD2. The CDR3 is made up of 16 amino acids. Germline CDR1 SNHLY, CDR2 FYNNEI. V trimming: 6 bases; J trimming: 6 bases; junction bases outside the gene matches: 11.

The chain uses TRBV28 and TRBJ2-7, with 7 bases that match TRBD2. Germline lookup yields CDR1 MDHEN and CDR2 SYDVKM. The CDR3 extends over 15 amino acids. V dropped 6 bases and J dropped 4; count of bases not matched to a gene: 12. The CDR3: CASSRSAGKSYEQYF. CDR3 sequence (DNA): TGTGCCAGCAGCCGTTCAGCGGGAAAGAGTTACGAGCAGTACTTC.

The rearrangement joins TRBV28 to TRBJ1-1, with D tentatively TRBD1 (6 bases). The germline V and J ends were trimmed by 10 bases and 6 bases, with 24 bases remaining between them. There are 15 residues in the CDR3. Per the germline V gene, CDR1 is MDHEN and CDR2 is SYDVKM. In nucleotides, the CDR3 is TGTGCCACCGCCTCCCCCCCGGCGGGGGGCCCTGAAGCTTTCTTT. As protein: CATASPPAGGPEAFF.

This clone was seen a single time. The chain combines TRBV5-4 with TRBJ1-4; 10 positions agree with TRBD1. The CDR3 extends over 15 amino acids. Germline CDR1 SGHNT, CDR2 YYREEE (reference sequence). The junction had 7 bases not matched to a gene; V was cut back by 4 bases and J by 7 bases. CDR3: CASSDSTGGIEKLFF. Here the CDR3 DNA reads TGTGCCAGCAGCGATTCGACAGGGGGCATTGAAAAACTGTTTTTT.

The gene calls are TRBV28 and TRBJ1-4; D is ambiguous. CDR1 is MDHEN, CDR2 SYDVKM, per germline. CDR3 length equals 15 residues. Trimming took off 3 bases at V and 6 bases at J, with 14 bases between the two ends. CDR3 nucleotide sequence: TGTGCCAGCAGTTTCGGCCGGGGAATAGATGAAAAACTGTTTTTT. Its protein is CASSFGRGIDEKLFF.

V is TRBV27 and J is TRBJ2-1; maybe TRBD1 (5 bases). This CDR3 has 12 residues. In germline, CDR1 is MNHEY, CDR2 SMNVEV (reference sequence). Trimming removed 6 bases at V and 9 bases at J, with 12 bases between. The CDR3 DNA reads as TGTGCCAGCAGCTTAGGGGCTTTTGAGCAGTTCTTC. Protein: CASSLGAFEQFF.

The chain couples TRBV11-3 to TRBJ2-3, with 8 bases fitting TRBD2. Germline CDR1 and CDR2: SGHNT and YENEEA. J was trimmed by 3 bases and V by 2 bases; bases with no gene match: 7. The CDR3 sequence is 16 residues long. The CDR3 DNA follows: TGTGCCAGCAGCTTAATGGCGGGGGGTAGTACAGATACGCAGTATTTT. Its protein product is CASSLMAGGSTDTQYF.